These T cell receptor beta chains were read from a single sample in a study of glioma-infiltrating T cells. TCRdb used MiXCR to reprocess the multiplex PCR reads, holding one entry per CDR3 protein. Of about 140,000 distinct CDR3 sequences in the sample, about two fifths were seen once. What was sequenced was glioma tissue, nonneoplastic brain tissue, or PBMCs (not recorded which). The receptors here all came from a human donor with low-grade glioma or glioblastoma, undergoing nonglioma brain surgery, or in good health (not recorded which). The CDR3 runs from the conserved cysteine through the conserved F or W. The order of the fields is clone size, V gene, J gene, D gene, CDR3 DNA, CDR3 protein. The D gene is left open where the match is weak. Size values are once, few and many counts, or a class for expanded clones, and some rows have none.

.	TRBV18	TRBJ2-5	TRBD1	TGTGCCAGCTCACCCCAGGGGGCTGAAGAGACCCAGCACTTC	CASSPQGAEETQHF
.	TRBV15	TRBJ1-5	.	TGTGCCACCAGCAGAGAGAAGGACGCTAGCAATCAGCCCCAGCATTTT	CATSREKDASNQPQHF
.	TRBV6-1	TRBJ2-7	TRBD2	TGTGCCAGCAGTGTAGCGGGAGGATACGAGCAGTGCTTC	CASSVAGGYEQCF
.	TRBV7-2	TRBJ1-3	.	TGTGCCAGCAGCTTAGAAGGGGCCTCTGGAAACACCATATATTTT	CASSLEGASGNTIYF
.	TRBV20-1	TRBJ2-2	TRBD2	TGCAGTGCCGCTAGCGGGAGTCACGGGGAGCTGTTTTTT	CSAASGSHGELFF
few	TRBV6-1	TRBJ2-3	.	TGTGCCAGCAGTTCTTCCCCGGATACGCAGTATTTT	CASSSSPDTQYF
few	TRBV6-1	TRBJ2-7	.	TGTGCCAGCAGGGCACAGGGATCCACCTACGAGCAGTACTTC	CASRAQGSTYEQYF
.	TRBV7-9	TRBJ1-2	.	TGTGCCAGCAGCTTAAGACAGGCCCGGTCGGGCTACACCTTC	CASSLRQARSGYTF
few	TRBV2	TRBJ2-7	TRBD1	TGTGCCAGCAGTCGGAGGACAGGGAACGAGCAGTACTTC	CASSRRTGNEQYF
few	TRBV20-1	TRBJ2-3	TRBD1	TGCAGTGCTAGAAGATGGGGTACAGGGGGCCCTAGCACAGATACGCAGTATTTT	CSARRWGTGGPSTDTQYF